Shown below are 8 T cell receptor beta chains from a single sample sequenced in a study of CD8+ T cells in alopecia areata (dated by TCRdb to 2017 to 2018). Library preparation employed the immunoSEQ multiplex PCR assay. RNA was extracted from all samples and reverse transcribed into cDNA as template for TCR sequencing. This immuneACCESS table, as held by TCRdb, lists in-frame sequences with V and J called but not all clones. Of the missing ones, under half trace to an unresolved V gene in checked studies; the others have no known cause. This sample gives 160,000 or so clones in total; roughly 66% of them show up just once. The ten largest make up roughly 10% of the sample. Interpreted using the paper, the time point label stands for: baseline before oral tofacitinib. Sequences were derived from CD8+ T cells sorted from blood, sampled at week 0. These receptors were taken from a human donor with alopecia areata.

The CDR3 here is CASSIGSSYEQYF. CDR3 DNA: TGTGCCAGCAGCATAGGAAGCTCCTACGAGCAGTACTTC. The chain uses TRBV5-6 and TRBJ2-7; no clear D. V was cut by 4 bases and J by 0 bases, with 8 bases left in between. From germline, CDR1 is SGHDT and CDR2 YYEEEE. The CDR3 is 13 amino acids. The whole variable domain, remainder taken from reference TRBV5-6 and TRBJ2-7, is DAGVTQSPTHLIKTRGQQVTLRCSPKSGHDTVSWYQQALGQGPQFIFQYYEEEERQRGNFPDRFSGHQFPNYSSELNVNALLLGDSALYLCASSIGSSYEQYFGPGTRLTVT.

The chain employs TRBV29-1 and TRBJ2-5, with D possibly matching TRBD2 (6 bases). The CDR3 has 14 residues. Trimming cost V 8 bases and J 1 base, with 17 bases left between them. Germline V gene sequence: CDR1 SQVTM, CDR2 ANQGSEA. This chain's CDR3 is CSIPGLSTQETQYF. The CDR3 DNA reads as TGCAGCATCCCGGGACTTAGCACCCAAGAGACCCAGTACTTC.

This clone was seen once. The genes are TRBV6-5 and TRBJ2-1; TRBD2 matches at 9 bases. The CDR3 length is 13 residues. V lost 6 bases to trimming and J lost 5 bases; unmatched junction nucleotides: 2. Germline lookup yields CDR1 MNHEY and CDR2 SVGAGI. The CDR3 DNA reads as TGTGCCAGCAGCCCTAGCGGGAACAATGAGCAGTTCTTC. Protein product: CASSPSGNNEQFF.

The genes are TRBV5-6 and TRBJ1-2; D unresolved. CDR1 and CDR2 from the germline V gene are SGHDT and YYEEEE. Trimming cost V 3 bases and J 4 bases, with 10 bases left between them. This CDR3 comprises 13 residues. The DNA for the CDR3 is TGTGCCAGCAGCTCATTGGTCGTCTATGGCTACACCTTC. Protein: CASSSLVVYGYTF.

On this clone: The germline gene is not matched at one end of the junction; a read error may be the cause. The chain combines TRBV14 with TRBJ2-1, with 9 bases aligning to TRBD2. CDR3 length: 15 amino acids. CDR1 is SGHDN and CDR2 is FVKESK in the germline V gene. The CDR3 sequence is CASNQGGTSLHEQFF. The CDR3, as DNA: TGTGCCAGCAACCAAGGGGGGACTAGCCTCCATGAGCAGTTCTTC.

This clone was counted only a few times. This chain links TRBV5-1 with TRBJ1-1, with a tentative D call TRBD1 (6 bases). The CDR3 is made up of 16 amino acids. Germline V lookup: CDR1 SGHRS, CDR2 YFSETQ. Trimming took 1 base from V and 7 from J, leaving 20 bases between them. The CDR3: CASSLNTPTGNNEAFF. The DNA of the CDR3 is TGCGCCAGCAGCTTGAATACACCAACAGGGAATAATGAAGCTTTCTTT.

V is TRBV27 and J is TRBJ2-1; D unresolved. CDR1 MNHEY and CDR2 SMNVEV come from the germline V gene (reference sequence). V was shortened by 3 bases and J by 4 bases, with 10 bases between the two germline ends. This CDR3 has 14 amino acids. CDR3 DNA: TGTGCCAGCAGTTTTAGTGTCGGGTACAATGAGCAGTTCTTC. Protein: CASSFSVGYNEQFF.

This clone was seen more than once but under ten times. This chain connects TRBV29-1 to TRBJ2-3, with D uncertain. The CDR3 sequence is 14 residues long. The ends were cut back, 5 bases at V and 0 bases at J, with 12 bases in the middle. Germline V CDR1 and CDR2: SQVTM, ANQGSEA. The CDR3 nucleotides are TGCAGCGTTCCACCCTCGGCTAGCACAGATACGCAGTATTTT. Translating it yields CSVPPSASTDTQYF.